Presented here are 11 T cell receptor beta chains from one specimen sequenced in a study of T cell responses to AZD1222 COVID-19 vaccine. This table comes from immunoSEQ multiplex PCR, and its TCRdb copy is limited to in-frame clones, with some not included. The data show under 100,000 clones, approximately 88% seen once. Source: peripheral blood, taken on day 0 of AZD1222 vaccination. The source of these receptors is an adult in good health.

This clone has just one count. The DNA of the CDR3 is TGTGCCACCAGTGGAGGGGGGTTTTCAGATACGCAGTATTTT. Its translation is CATSGGGFSDTQYF. V and J are TRBV24-1 and TRBJ2-3; D is tentatively TRBD1 or TRBD2 (6 bases each). The CDR3 sequence is 14 residues long. Germline lookup yields CDR1 KGHDR and CDR2 SFDVKD. V was shortened by 5 bases and J by 4 bases, with 12 bases between the two germline ends.

The V call is TRBV13, the J call TRBJ2-1; D may correspond to TRBD1 or TRBD2 (5 bases each). Trimming stripped 0 bases from V and 3 bases from J, with 12 bases between. Germline CDR1 is PRHDT and CDR2 is FYEKMQ (reference sequence). This CDR3 contains 16 residues. CDR3 sequence: CASSLGGGKVYNEQFF. CDR3 DNA: TGTGCCAGCAGCTTAGGTGGGGGTAAGGTCTACAATGAGCAGTTCTTC.

J is TRBJ1-2 and V is TRBV19, with 8 bases aligning to TRBD1. With V trimmed by 7 bases and J by 8 bases, 15 bases remained unmatched. The germline V gene has CDR1 LNHDA and CDR2 SQIVND (reference sequence). The CDR3 sequence is 15 residues long. DNA for the CDR3: TGTGCCAGTATCCCCGGGACAGGCCTTGGGGGGGGCTACACCTTC. Amino acid sequence: CASIPGTGLGGGYTF.

V is TRBV24-1 and J is TRBJ2-1; TRBD2 might be the D (6 bases). The CDR3 runs to 15 residues. The germline V gene has CDR1 KGHDR and CDR2 SFDVKD. Trimming cost V 5 bases and J 1 base, with 11 bases left between them. The CDR3 DNA follows: TGTGCCACCAGTGGGCTAGCGAGTTCCTACAATGAGCAGTTCTTC. This gives the protein CATSGLASSYNEQFF.

V usage is TRBV2 and J usage is TRBJ2-1; 9 positions agree with TRBD2. Trimming removed 6 bases from V and 5 bases from J; junction bases left unmatched: 8. Per the germline V gene, CDR1 is SNHLY and CDR2 is FYNNEI. This CDR3 region has 15 residues. This chain's CDR3 is CASRAGLAINNEQFF. The CDR3 DNA follows: TGTGCCAGCAGGGCGGGACTAGCCATAAACAATGAGCAGTTCTTC.

This chain uses TRBV19 with TRBJ2-2; D remains unclear. The V end lost 6 bases, the J end lost 3 bases, and 8 bases lay between the germline ends. The CDR3 runs to 13 residues. The germline V gene encodes CDR1 LNHDA and CDR2 SQIVND (reference sequence). The CDR3 sequence is CASRYLYTGELFF. DNA for the CDR3: TGTGCCAGTAGATACCTGTACACCGGGGAGCTGTTTTTT.

The chain has TRBV6-4 and TRBJ1-2; D not resolved. Deletions cut 5 bases from V and 4 bases from J, with 11 bases between. The CDR3 sequence is 13 residues long. Germline V gives CDR1 MRHNA, CDR2 SNTAGT. The CDR3 spells CASSPDGLYGYTF. The CDR3 coding sequence is TGTGCCAGCAGTCCAGACGGACTCTATGGCTACACCTTC.

V and J are TRBV7-4 and TRBJ2-7; D gene ambiguous. The germline V gene has CDR1 SGHVT and CDR2 SQSDAQ. This CDR3 contains 15 residues. V was shortened by 5 bases and J by 1 base, with 15 bases between the two germline ends. The CDR3 spells CASSPSGTFSYEQYF. The CDR3 DNA reads as TGTGCCAGCAGCCCATCAGGAACCTTTTCCTACGAGCAGTACTTC.

The sample holds a few counts of this clone. V usage is TRBV10-3 and J usage is TRBJ2-3; TRBD2 aligns across 9 bases. The V gene end was trimmed by 4 bases and the J gene end by 1 base; junction bases not matched to a gene: 3. This CDR3 is built from 15 residues. Germline V lookup: CDR1 ENHRY, CDR2 SYGVKD. The CDR3 DNA sequence: TGTGCCATCAGTGTTAGCGGGAGCCGCACAGATACGCAGTATTTT. It yields the protein CAISVSGSRTDTQYF.

The rearrangement joins TRBV6-5 to TRBJ2-1, with 7 bases identical to TRBD2. Germline CDR1 and CDR2: MNHEY and SVGAGI. V lost 7 bases, J lost 0 bases, and 6 bases stayed unmatched. The CDR3 runs 15 residues. The CDR3 region has the DNA TGTGCCAGCACCCGGGAGGCTAGCTCCTACAATGAGCAGTTCTTC. This sequence encodes CASTREASSYNEQFF.

The genes are TRBV7-2 and TRBJ2-5; D is perhaps TRBD2 (6 bases). V was pared by 7 bases and J by 5 bases, with 14 bases between. CDR1 SGHTA and CDR2 FQGNSA come from the germline V gene. CDR3 length: 13 amino acids. The CDR3 DNA follows: TGTGCCAGCACCCCCGCGGGGCTGGAGACCCAGTACTTC. It encodes CASTPAGLETQYF.